The clone carrying this TCR beta chain was counted only a few times. What it binds is unknown. Participants, patients aged 18 to 65, had newly diagnosed hyperthyroidism with a duration under 2 months. A roughly 9.1 ml volume of fresh peripheral blood provided the PBMCs. This CDR3 region has 14 residues. Looked up from germline, CDR1 is LGHNA and CDR2 is YSLEER. Trimming shortened V by 4 bases and J by 4 bases, and 12 bases separated the two germline ends. The data stem from a study of T cells in Graves' hyperthyroidism and ophthalmopathy. Findings and caveats of the study: Among thyroid clonotypes expanded above 0.001, most also appeared in blood.

Amplification yielded TCR beta CDR3 regions, with RNA transcripts as the source. The primer set for the first-round RT-PCR of the TCR CDR3 was HTBI. TCRdb re-analysed the multiplex PCR reads in MiXCR, keeping a single row per CDR3 protein. The sample records hundreds of thousands of distinct CDR3 sequences, approximately 16% being singletons. The specimen was blood. The V and J genes are TRBV4-3 and TRBJ2-3; D possibly matches TRBD1 or TRBD2 (5 bases each). The source of this sequence is a woman under 30 with Graves' hyperthyroidism. CDR3 loop: CASSPEGQPDTQYF. Written as DNA, the CDR3 is TGCGCCAGCAGCCCCGAGGGGCAGCCAGATACGCAGTATTTT.